This T cell receptor (beta chain) was identified in a study of cytomegalovirus exposure and HLA in healthy donors. Primers for the PCR totalled 60 Vbeta and 13 Jbeta. TCRdb's table, derived via immunoSEQ multiplex PCR, lists solely in-frame clones and lacks some. Here the sample table reports roughly 82,000 clones. The TCR comes from an older woman in good health and CMV-seronegative. The sequencing input was PBMCs.

CDR3 coding DNA: TGTGCCAGCAGCCACACCGGGACGGGGGAGCAACGCTACACCTTC. Translated, it gives CASSHTGTGEQRYTF. The chain has TRBV7-8 and TRBJ1-2; possible D gene TRBD1, 5 bases. Germline V gene lookup returns CDR1 SGHVS and CDR2 FQNEAQ. The CDR3 extends over 15 amino acids. Trimming pared 5 bases from V and 9 bases from J, leaving 22 bases between. The whole variable domain, remainder taken from reference TRBV7-8 and TRBJ1-2, is GAGVSQSPRYKVAKRGQDVALRCDPISGHVSLFWYQQALGQGPEFLTYFQNEAQLDKSGLPSDRFFAERPEGSVSTLKIQRTQQEDSAVYLCASSHTGTGEQRYTFGSGTRLTVV.